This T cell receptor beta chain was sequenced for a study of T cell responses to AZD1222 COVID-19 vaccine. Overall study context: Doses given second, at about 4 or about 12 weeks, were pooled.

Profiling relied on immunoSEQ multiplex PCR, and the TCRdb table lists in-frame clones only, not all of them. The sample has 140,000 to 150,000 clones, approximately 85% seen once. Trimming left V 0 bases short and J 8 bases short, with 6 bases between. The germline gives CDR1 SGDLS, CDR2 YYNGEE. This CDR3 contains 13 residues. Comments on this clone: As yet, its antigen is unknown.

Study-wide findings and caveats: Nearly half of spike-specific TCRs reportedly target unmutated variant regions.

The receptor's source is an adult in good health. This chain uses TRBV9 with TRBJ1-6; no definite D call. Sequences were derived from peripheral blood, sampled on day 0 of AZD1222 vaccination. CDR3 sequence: CASSVGGYSPLHF. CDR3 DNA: TGTGCCAGCAGCGTAGGTGGTTATTCACCCCTCCACTTT.